One sample yielded the 21 T cell receptor beta chains listed below, sequenced in a study of blood T cell repertoires in COVID-19 (dated by TCRdb to 2020 to 2021). The library was made by the immunoSEQ multiplex PCR assay. The source is immuneACCESS, and TCRdb retained only in-frame sequences with V and J called. Part of the clones is not carried over; for the studies checked, unresolved V genes explain less than half of this, and the remainder is unexplained. The sample table contains about 140,000 clones; only one count was recorded for roughly 81% of them. Of the sample, around 9.5% is held by the ten largest clones. Specimen: peripheral blood. The receptors were sampled from a woman between 45 and 65 years old with active or convalescent COVID-19.

The chain has TRBV7-2 and TRBJ1-1; no firm D call. Per the germline V gene, CDR1 is SGHTA and CDR2 is FQGNSA. V lost 5 bases and J lost 7, with 14 bases in between. There are 13 residues in the CDR3. The CDR3 nucleotides read TGTGCCAGCAGCCGGATGGTAGGCGGTGAAGCTTTCTTT. This codes for CASSRMVGGEAFF.

This clone appeared a few times. This chain joins TRBV7-2 and TRBJ2-1; the match to TRBD1 covers 7 bases. The V segment lost 5 bases and the J segment 9 bases; nucleotides outside the gene matches: 4. Germline V gene sequence: CDR1 SGHTA, CDR2 FQGNSA. The CDR3 spans 12 residues. The DNA of the CDR3 is TGTGCCAGCAGCCCGAGGGGGCGTGAGCAGTTCTTC. Its protein product is CASSPRGREQFF. The full variable domain, completed using reference TRBV7-2 and TRBJ2-1, is GAGVSQSPSNKVTEKGKDVELRCDPISGHTALYWYRQSLGQGLEFLIYFQGNSAPDKSGLPSDRFSAERTGGSVSTLTIQRTQQEDSAVYLCASSPRGREQFFGPGTRLTVL.

This clone was recorded a few times. Other DNA sequences in this specimen translate into the identical CDR3. This chain joins TRBV7-9 and TRBJ2-2; 9 nucleotides agree with TRBD1. This CDR3 is built from 15 residues. Germline CDR1 SEHNR, CDR2 FQNEAQ (reference sequence). V trimming: 5 bases; J trimming: 5 bases; junction bases outside the gene matches: 6. DNA of the CDR3: TGTGCCAGCAGCGCCCGGACAGGGGTGACCGGGGAGCTGTTTTTT. It codes for CASSARTGVTGELFF.

The gene calls are TRBV19 and TRBJ2-3; D is possibly TRBD2 (5 bases). There are 13 residues in the CDR3. Germline values: CDR1 LNHDA, CDR2 SQIVND (reference sequence). CDR3 bases: TGTGCTGTAAGCGGAGGCAGCACAGATACGCAGTATTTT. This codes for CAVSGGSTDTQYF.

The chain employs TRBV28 and TRBJ2-2; 9 bases are a match to TRBD1. This CDR3 comprises 15 residues. Trimming removed 3 bases from V and 6 bases from J; junction bases left unmatched: 5. Germline V gene sequence: CDR1 MDHEN, CDR2 SYDVKM. DNA of the CDR3: TGTGCCAGCAGTTTTCTACAGGGGGCAGCCGGGGAGCTGTTTTTT. Protein product: CASSFLQGAAGELFF.

The chain joins TRBV6-5 to TRBJ1-4; 7 positions agree with TRBD1. CDR1 and CDR2 from the germline V gene are MNHEY and SVGAGI. The CDR3 has 16 residues. The trim removed 0 bases at V and 6 bases at J, leaving 7 bases unmatched. In DNA, the CDR3 is TGTGCCAGCAGTTACTCAAAAACAGGGGCCTATGAAAAACTGTTTTTT. This gives the protein CASSYSKTGAYEKLFF.

The chain has TRBV25-1 and TRBJ2-1, with D possibly being TRBD1 (6 bases). CDR1 is MGHDK, CDR2 SYGVNS, per germline. Deletions cut 3 bases from V and 10 bases from J, with 10 bases between. The CDR3 sequence is 12 residues long. The CDR3 nucleotides are TGTGCCAGCAGTGACTCCGGGACAGAGCAGTTCTTC. The encoded protein is CASSDSGTEQFF.

For the CDR3, the DNA is TGTGCCAGCAGTATCCAGGGGGCGGGCTCTGGGGCCAACGTCCTGACTTTC. Translation: CASSIQGAGSGANVLTF. V is TRBV28 and J is TRBJ2-6; the match to TRBD1 covers 8 bases. The germline V gene has CDR1 MDHEN and CDR2 SYDVKM. The length of the CDR3 is 17 residues. Unmatched junction bases numbered 6, after V lost 5 bases and J lost 0 bases.

This chain's CDR3 is CASSSGTGFYGYTF. The DNA of the CDR3 is TGTGCCAGCAGTTCCGGGACAGGGTTCTATGGCTACACCTTC. The genes are TRBV6-2 or TRBV6-3 and TRBJ1-2; 9 nucleotides match TRBD1. V was clipped by 4 bases and J by 4 bases; unmatched bases: 4. CDR1 and CDR2 from the germline V gene are MNHEY and SVGEGT. CDR3 length equals 14 residues.

The chain employs TRBV7-8 and TRBJ2-1, with TRBD2 as a possible D gene (6 bases). CDR1 is SGHVS and CDR2 is FQNEAQ in the germline V gene. V was clipped by 5 bases and J by 9 bases, with 20 bases between them. This CDR3 is 15 amino acids long. CDR3 protein: CASSILREVAPEQFF. Written as DNA, the CDR3 is TGTGCCAGCAGCATACTTAGGGAGGTAGCTCCTGAGCAGTTCTTC.

The chain recombines TRBV7-8 with TRBJ2-5, with a weak D call TRBD2 (5 bases). This CDR3 contains 15 residues. Per germline, CDR1 SGHVS and CDR2 FQNEAQ. V lost 4 bases and J lost 2, with 14 bases in between. CDR3 region: CASSSWTRGQETQYF. CDR3 sequence (DNA): TGTGCCAGCAGCTCCTGGACTCGCGGGCAAGAGACCCAGTACTTC.

The chain uses TRBV19 and TRBJ1-1; 7 nucleotides align to TRBD1. Trimming took 3 bases from V and 5 from J; bases not matched to a gene: 6. This CDR3 is built from 14 residues. CDR1 and CDR2 (germline): LNHDA, SQIVND (reference sequence). CDR3 nucleotide sequence: TGTGCCAGTAGTATCGGACAGGCGGGAACTGAAGCTTTCTTT. Amino acid sequence: CASSIGQAGTEAFF.

The gene calls are TRBV7-9 and TRBJ1-1; tentatively, D is TRBD1 (6 bases). This CDR3 comprises 12 residues. CDR1 SEHNR and CDR2 FQNEAQ come from the germline V gene (reference sequence). The CDR3 DNA follows: TGTGCTATCCACAGGGTCGGGACTGAAGCTTTCTTT. This sequence encodes CAIHRVGTEAFF.

The chain recombines TRBV18 with TRBJ2-1, with D tentatively TRBD2 (6 bases). Trimming cost V 1 base and J 7 bases, with 11 bases left between them. Germline lookup yields CDR1 KGHSH and CDR2 LQKENI. The CDR3 totals 14 residues. The CDR3 DNA reads as TGTGCCAGCTCACCACAAGGAGGGATGAATGAGCAGTTCTTC. As protein: CASSPQGGMNEQFF.

The chain joins TRBV19 to TRBJ1-2; D unresolved. Germline CDR1 reads LNHDA; CDR2 reads SQIVND (reference sequence). This CDR3 is built from 14 residues. V lost 3 bases and J 5 bases, leaving 13 bases between the germline ends. The CDR3 bases are TGTGCCAGTAGTATTGTGGGCGCTGGATATGGCTACACCTTC. This encodes CASSIVGAGYGYTF.

The chain carries TRBV6-1 and TRBJ2-5; 7 bases are shared with TRBD2. J lost 1 base, V lost 1 base, and 9 bases had no gene match. Germline loops: CDR1 MNHNS, CDR2 SASEGT. The CDR3 totals 17 residues. The CDR3 spells CASSEVINGGIQETQYF. Written as DNA, the CDR3 is TGTGCCAGCAGTGAAGTGATCAACGGGGGGATCCAAGAGACCCAGTACTTC.

J is TRBJ2-5 and V is TRBV14; TRBD2 agrees at 13 bases. Germline V gene lookup returns CDR1 SGHDN and CDR2 FVKESK. The CDR3 spans 15 residues. The junction had 4 bases not matched to a gene; V was cut back by 4 bases and J by 5 bases. CDR3 bases: TGTGCCAGCAGCCCCTGGACTAGCGGGAGTGAGACCCAGTACTTC. Translating gives CASSPWTSGSETQYF.

V usage is TRBV7-2 and J usage is TRBJ1-2; D uncertain. The V gene's germline CDR1 is SGHTA and CDR2 FQGNSA. The CDR3 loop spans 14 amino acids. Deletions cut 3 bases from V and 4 bases from J, with 12 bases between. CDR3 sequence reads: CASSFYELSYGYTF. The CDR3 DNA is TGTGCCAGCAGCTTTTACGAACTGTCCTATGGCTACACCTTC.

The rearrangement joins TRBV6-2 or TRBV6-3 to TRBJ1-2; the D gene is possibly TRBD1 (6 bases). The germline gives CDR1 MNHEY, CDR2 SVGEGT. V dropped 5 bases and J dropped 2 bases, with 18 bases sitting between them. The CDR3 is 16 amino acids. CDR3 residues: CASSPSVRGLNYGYTF. CDR3 in DNA: TGTGCCAGCAGTCCCTCAGTGCGGGGGCTGAACTATGGCTACACCTTC.

The J gene is TRBJ1-2, the V gene TRBV7-2; D possibly corresponds to TRBD1 (6 bases). V lost 1 base to trimming and J lost 12 bases, with 15 bases between them. The V gene's germline CDR1 is SGHTA and CDR2 FQGNSA. This CDR3 has 13 residues. This CDR3 reads CASSLETGREDTF. The CDR3 nucleotides read TGTGCCAGCAGCTTAGAGACAGGCCGCGAGGACACCTTC.

The chain employs TRBV30 and TRBJ1-1; 8 bases map to TRBD1. Germline-derived CDR1 and CDR2 are GTSNPN and SVGIG (reference sequence). Trimming cost V 4 bases and J 1 base; bases outside gene matches: 8. CDR3 length equals 15 residues. CDR3 coding DNA: TGTGCCTGGACCCGGACAGGGTTTGAGAACACTGAAGCTTTCTTT. Encoded protein: CAWTRTGFENTEAFF.